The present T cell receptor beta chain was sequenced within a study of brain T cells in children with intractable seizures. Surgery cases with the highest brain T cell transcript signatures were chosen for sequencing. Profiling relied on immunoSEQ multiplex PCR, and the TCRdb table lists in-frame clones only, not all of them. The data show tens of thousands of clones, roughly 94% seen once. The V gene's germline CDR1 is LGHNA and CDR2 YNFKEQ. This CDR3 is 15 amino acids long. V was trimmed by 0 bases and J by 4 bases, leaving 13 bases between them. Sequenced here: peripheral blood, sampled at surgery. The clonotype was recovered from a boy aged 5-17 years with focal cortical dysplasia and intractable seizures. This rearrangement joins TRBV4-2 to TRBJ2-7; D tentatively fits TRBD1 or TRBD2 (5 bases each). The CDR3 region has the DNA TGTGCCAGCAGCCAAGAGTGGGGGTCAGGGTACGAGCAGTACTTC. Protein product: CASSQEWGSGYEQYF.